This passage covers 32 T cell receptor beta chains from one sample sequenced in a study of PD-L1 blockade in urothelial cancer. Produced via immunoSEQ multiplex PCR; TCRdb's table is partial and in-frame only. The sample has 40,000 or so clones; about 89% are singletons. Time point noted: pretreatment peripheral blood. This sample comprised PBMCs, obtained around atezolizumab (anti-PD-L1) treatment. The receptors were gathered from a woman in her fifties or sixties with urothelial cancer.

In DNA form, the CDR3 reads TGTGCCAGCAGCTCCCTCGCCGGGACAGGGCTCAGCTCCTACGAGCAGTACTTC. It yields the protein CASSSLAGTGLSSYEQYF. V usage is TRBV7-2 and J usage is TRBJ2-7, with 9 bases aligning to TRBD1. Trimming cost V 4 bases and J 0 bases; bases outside gene matches: 13. The germline CDR1 and CDR2 sequences are SGHTA and FQGNSA. CDR3 length equals 18 residues. Based on the CDR3 plus reference TRBV7-2 and TRBJ2-7, the full variable domain is GAGVSQSPSNKVTEKGKDVELRCDPISGHTALYWYRQSLGQGLEFLIYFQGNSAPDKSGLPSDRFSAERTGGSVSTLTIQRTQQEDSAVYLCASSSLAGTGLSSYEQYFGPGTRLTVT.

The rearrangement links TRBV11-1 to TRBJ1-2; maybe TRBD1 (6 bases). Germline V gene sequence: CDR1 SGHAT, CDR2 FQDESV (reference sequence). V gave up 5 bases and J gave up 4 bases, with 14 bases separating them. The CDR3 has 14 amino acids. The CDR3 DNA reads TGTGCCAGCAGCCCCGACAGGACTTCCTATGGCTACACCTTC. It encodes CASSPDRTSYGYTF.

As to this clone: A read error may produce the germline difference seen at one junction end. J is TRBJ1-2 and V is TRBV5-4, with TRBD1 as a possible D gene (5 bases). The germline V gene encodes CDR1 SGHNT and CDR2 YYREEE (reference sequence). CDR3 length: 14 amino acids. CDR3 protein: CAGRRQGVDYGYTF. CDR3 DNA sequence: TGTGCCGGCAGGCGACAAGGGGTGGACTATGGCTACACCTTC.

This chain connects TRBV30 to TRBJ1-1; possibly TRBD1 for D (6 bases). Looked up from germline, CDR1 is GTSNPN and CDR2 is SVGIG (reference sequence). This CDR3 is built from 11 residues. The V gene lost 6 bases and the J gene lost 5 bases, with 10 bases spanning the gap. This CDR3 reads CACPRGTEAFF. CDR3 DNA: TGTGCCTGTCCAAGGGGGACTGAAGCTTTCTTT.

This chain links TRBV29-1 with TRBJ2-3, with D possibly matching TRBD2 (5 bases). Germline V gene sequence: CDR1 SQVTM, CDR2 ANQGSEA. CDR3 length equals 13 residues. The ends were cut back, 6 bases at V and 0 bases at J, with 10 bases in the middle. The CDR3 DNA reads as TGCAGCGTAGATAGGACTAGCACAGATACGCAGTATTTT. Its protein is CSVDRTSTDTQYF.

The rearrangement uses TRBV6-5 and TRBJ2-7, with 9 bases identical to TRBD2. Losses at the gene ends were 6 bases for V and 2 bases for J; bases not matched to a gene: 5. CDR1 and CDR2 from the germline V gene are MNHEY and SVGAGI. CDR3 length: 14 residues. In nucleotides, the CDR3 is TGTGCCAGCAGCGTTGCTAGCGGGGCCTACGAGCAGTACTTC. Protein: CASSVASGAYEQYF.

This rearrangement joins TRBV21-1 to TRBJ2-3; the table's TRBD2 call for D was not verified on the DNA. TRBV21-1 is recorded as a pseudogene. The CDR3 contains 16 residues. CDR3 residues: CASSKFRGSSTDTQYF. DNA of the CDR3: TGTGCCAGCAGCAAATTTCGCGGGAGTAGCACAGATACGCAGTATTTT.

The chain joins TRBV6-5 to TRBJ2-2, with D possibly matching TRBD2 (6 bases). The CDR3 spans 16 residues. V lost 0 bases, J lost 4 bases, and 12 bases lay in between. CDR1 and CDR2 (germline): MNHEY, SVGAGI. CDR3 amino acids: CASSYSGVSGTGELFF. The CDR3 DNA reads TGTGCCAGCAGTTACTCGGGGGTTAGCGGCACCGGGGAGCTGTTTTTT.

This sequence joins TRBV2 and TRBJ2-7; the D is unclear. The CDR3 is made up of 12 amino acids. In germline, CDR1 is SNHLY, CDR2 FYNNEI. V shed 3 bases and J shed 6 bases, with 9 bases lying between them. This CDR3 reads CASSDKPSEQYF. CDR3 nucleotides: TGTGCCAGCAGTGATAAACCTAGCGAGCAGTACTTC.

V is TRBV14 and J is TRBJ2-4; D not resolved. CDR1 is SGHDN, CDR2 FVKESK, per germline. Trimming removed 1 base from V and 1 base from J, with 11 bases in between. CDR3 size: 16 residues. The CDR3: CASSQGTRTAKNIQYF. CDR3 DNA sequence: TGTGCCAGCAGCCAAGGAACCCGTACTGCCAAAAACATTCAGTACTTC.

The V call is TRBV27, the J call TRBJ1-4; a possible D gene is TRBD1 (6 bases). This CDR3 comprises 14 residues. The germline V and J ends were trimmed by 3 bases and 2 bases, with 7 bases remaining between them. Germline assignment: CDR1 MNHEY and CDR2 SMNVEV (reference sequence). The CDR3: CASSFQGTNEKLFF. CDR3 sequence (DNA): TGTGCCAGCAGTTTCCAGGGGACTAATGAAAAACTGTTTTTT.

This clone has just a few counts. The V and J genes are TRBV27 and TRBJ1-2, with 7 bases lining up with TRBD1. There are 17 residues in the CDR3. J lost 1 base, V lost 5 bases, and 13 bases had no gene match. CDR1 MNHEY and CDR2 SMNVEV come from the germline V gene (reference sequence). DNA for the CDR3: TGTGCCAGCAGTCCCCCGGGTTCACAGGGGAATAACTATGGCTACACCTTC. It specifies CASSPPGSQGNNYGYTF.

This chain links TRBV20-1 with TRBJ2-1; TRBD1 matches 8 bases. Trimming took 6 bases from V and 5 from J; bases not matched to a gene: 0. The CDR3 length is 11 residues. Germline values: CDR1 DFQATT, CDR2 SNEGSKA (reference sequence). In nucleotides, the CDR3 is TGCAGTGCGACAGGGGACAATGAGCAGTTCTTC. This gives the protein CSATGDNEQFF.

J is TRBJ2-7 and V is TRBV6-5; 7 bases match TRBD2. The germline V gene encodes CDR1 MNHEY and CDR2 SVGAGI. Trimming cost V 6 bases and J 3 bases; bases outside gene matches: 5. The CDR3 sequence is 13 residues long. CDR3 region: CASSGGTVYEQYF. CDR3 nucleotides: TGTGCCAGCAGCGGGGGGACGGTCTACGAGCAGTACTTC.

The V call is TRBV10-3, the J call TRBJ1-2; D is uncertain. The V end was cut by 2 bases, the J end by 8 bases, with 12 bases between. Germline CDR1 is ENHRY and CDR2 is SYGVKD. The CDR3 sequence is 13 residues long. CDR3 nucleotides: TGTGCCATCAGTGAGATCCCTTTAGAGGGCTACACCTTC. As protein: CAISEIPLEGYTF.

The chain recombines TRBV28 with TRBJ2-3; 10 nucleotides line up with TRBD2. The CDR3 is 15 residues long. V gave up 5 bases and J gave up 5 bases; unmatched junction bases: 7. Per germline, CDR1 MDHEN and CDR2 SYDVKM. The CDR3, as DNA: TGTGCCAGCAGTCCCCTAGCGGGAGTGAAAGATACGCAGTATTTT. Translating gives CASSPLAGVKDTQYF.

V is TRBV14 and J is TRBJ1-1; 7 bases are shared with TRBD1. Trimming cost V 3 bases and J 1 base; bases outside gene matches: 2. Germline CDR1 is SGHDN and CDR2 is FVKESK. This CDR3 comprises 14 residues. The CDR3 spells CASSQRQGNTEAFF. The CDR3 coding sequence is TGTGCCAGCAGCCAGCGACAGGGGAACACTGAAGCTTTCTTT.

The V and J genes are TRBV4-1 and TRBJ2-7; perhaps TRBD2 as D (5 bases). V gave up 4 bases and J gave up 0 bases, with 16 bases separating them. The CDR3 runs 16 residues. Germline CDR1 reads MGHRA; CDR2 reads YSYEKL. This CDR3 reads CASSRGEASLSYEQYF. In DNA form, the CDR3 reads TGCGCCAGCAGCCGCGGTGAGGCTAGCCTCTCCTACGAGCAGTACTTC.

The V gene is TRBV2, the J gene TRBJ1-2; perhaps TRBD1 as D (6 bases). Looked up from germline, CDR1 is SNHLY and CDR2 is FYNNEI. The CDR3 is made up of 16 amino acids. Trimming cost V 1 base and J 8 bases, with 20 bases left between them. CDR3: CASSEGHRDKPQGYTF. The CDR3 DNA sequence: TGTGCCAGCAGTGAAGGGCACAGGGACAAGCCCCAGGGCTACACCTTC.

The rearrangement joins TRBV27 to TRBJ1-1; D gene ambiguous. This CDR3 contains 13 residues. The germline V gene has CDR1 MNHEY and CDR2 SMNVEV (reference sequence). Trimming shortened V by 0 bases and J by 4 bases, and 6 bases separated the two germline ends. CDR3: CASSLSPGTEAFF. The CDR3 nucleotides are TGTGCCAGCAGTTTATCCCCGGGCACTGAAGCTTTCTTT.

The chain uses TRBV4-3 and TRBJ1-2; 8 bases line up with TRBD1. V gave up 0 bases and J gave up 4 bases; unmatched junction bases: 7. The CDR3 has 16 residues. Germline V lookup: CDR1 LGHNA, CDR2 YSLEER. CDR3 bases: TGCGCCAGCAGCCAAGACTTCCCAGGGGGCATCTATGGCTACACCTTC. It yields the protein CASSQDFPGGIYGYTF.

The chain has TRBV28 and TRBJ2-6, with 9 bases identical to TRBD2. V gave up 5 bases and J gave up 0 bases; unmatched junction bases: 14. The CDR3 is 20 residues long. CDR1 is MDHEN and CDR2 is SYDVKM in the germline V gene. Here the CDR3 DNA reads TGTGCCAGCAGTCCCGGGAACGCACTTAGCGGGAGCTCTGGGGCCAACGTCCTGACTTTC. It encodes CASSPGNALSGSSGANVLTF.

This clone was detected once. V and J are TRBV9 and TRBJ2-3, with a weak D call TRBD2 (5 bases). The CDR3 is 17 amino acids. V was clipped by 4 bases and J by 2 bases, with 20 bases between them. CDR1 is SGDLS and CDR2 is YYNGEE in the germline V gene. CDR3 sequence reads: CASSTIEVGVTTDTQYF. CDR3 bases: TGTGCCAGCAGCACAATCGAGGTGGGAGTCACCACAGATACGCAGTATTTT.

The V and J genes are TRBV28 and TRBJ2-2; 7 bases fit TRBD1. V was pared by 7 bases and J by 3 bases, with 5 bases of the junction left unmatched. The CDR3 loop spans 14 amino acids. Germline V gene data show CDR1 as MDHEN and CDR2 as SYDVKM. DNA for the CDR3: TGTGCCAGCAAACCGGGACAGCACACCGGGGAGCTGTTTTTT. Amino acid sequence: CASKPGQHTGELFF. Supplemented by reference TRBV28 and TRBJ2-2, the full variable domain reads DVKVTQSSRYLVKRTGEKVFLECVQDMDHENMFWYRQDPGLGLRLIYFSYDVKMKEKGDIPEGYSVSREKKERFSLILESASTNQTSMYLCASKPGQHTGELFFGEGSRLTVL.

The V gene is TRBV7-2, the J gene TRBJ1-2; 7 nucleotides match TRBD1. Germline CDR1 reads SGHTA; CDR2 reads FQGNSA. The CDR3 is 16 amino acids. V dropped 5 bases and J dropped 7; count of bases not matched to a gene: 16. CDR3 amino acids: CASSIRGARIGGGYTF. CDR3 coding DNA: TGTGCCAGCAGCATCAGGGGGGCCCGGATCGGTGGTGGCTACACCTTC.

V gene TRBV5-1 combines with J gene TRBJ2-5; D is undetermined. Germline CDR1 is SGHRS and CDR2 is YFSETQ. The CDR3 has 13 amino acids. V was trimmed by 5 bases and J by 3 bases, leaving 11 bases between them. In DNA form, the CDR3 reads TGCGCCAGCAGTCTCGACTTCGAAGAGACCCAGTACTTC. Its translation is CASSLDFEETQYF. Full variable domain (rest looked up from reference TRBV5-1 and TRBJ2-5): KAGVTQTPRYLIKTRGQQVTLSCSPISGHRSVSWYQQTPGQGLQFLFEYFSETQRNKGNFPGRFSGRQFSNSRSEMNVSTLELGDSALYLCASSLDFEETQYFGPGTRLLVL.

CDR3 bases: TGTGCCAGCAGCGCTTGGACTAGCGGGAGCTACGAGCAGTACTTC. Translated, it gives CASSAWTSGSYEQYF. The rearrangement joins TRBV28 to TRBJ2-7; 13 bases are shared with TRBD2. The germline V gene has CDR1 MDHEN and CDR2 SYDVKM. This CDR3 has 15 amino acids. V lost 6 bases, J lost 3 bases, and 5 bases stayed unmatched.

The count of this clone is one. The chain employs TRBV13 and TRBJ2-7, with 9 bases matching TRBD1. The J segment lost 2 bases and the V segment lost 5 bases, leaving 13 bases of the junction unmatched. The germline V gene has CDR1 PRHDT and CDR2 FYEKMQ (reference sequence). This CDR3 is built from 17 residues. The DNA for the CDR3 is TGTGCCAGCAGCCCAAAGGTGACAGGGGGTAAGGCCTACGAGCAGTACTTC. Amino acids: CASSPKVTGGKAYEQYF.

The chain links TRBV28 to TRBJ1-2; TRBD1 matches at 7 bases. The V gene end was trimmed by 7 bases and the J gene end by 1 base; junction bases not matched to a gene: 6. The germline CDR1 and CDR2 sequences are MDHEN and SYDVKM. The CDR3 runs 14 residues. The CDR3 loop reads CASKGQSVNYGYTF. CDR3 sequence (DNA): TGTGCCAGCAAGGGACAGAGTGTTAACTATGGCTACACCTTC.

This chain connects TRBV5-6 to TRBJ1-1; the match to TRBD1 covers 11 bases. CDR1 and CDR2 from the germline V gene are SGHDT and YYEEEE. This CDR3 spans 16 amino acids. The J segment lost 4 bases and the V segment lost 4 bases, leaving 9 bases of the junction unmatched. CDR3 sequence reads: CASSRRPGQGVTEAFF. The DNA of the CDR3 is TGTGCCAGCAGCAGGAGACCGGGACAGGGGGTCACTGAAGCTTTCTTT.

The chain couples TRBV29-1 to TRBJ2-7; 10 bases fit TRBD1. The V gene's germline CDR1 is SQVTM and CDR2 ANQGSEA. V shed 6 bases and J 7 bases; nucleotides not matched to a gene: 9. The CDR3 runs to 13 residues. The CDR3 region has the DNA TGCAGCGTACCGGGACAGGGGCTAGTGGAGCAGTACTTC. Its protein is CSVPGQGLVEQYF.

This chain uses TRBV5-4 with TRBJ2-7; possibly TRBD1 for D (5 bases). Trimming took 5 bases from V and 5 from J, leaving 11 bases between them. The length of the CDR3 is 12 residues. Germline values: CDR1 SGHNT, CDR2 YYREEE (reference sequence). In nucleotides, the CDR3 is TGTGCCAGCAGACGTCAGGGTGACGAGCAGTACTTC. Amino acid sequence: CASRRQGDEQYF.